A single sample gave rise to the 27 T cell receptor beta chains below, sequenced in a study of blood T cell repertoires in COVID-19 (dated by TCRdb to about 2020). Receptor amplification or capture employed the immunoSEQ multiplex PCR assay. As stored in TCRdb, this immuneACCESS dataset retains in-frame rearrangements with V and J assigned. A fraction of the clones does not appear; measured against another copy, unresolved V genes explain less than half of the discrepancy, and the remainder lacks a known reason. In all, the sample holds about 4,700 clones, and roughly 80% of those were seen once. About 40% of the sample lies in the top ten. Sample: peripheral blood. Source of these receptors: a human donor with active or convalescent COVID-19. The donor label of this sample is uncertain.

This rearrangement joins TRBV28 to TRBJ2-5, with 8 bases fitting TRBD2. The V gene's germline CDR1 is MDHEN and CDR2 SYDVKM. V was clipped by 6 bases and J by 4 bases; unmatched bases: 13. The CDR3 spans 16 residues. DNA of the CDR3: TGTGCCAGCAGCTCCCCCCGGGGGGGGCTGAGAGAGACCCAGTACTTC. This translates into CASSSPRGGLRETQYF.

The rearrangement uses TRBV18 and TRBJ2-1, with TRBD1 matching over 8 bases. Losses at the gene ends were 3 bases for V and 12 bases for J; bases not matched to a gene: 7. The length of the CDR3 is 13 residues. The germline V gene has CDR1 KGHSH and CDR2 LQKENI. CDR3 sequence reads: CASSPGPTGGQFF. CDR3 in DNA: TGTGCCAGCTCACCCGGACCCACAGGGGGGCAGTTCTTC.

V and J are TRBV29-1 and TRBJ2-5; 11 bases map to TRBD2. The CDR3 is 15 residues long. V was clipped by 7 bases and J by 3 bases; unmatched bases: 10. Germline V CDR1 and CDR2: SQVTM, ANQGSEA. The CDR3 sequence is CSAQTSGMPKETQYF. CDR3 coding DNA: TGCAGCGCCCAGACTAGCGGGATGCCTAAAGAGACCCAGTACTTC.

The rearrangement links TRBV7-2 to TRBJ1-2; 7 bases match TRBD1. The CDR3 spans 15 residues. After removal of 5 bases from V and 5 bases from J, the junction contained 11 bases not matched to a gene. Per germline, CDR1 SGHTA and CDR2 FQGNSA. DNA for the CDR3: TGTGCCAGCAGCCGCGTCGAGACAGGGATTTATGGCTACACCTTC. It is translated as CASSRVETGIYGYTF.

The V gene is TRBV2, the J gene TRBJ2-5; 8 bases map to TRBD1. Trimming cost V 9 bases and J 1 base; bases outside gene matches: 7. The CDR3 sequence is 14 residues long. Germline V gene sequence: CDR1 SNHLY, CDR2 FYNNEI. The CDR3 region has the DNA TGTGCCAGTCAGGGGGCCCACCCCCAAGAGACCCAGTACTTC. It yields the protein CASQGAHPQETQYF. Drawing the rest from reference TRBV2 and TRBJ2-5, the complete variable domain is EPEVTQTPSHQVTQMGQEVILRCVPISNHLYFYWYRQILGQKVEFLVSFYNNEISEKSEIFDDQFSVERPDGSNFTLKIRSTKLEDSAMYFCASQGAHPQETQYFGPGTRLLVL.

This rearrangement joins TRBV11-3 to TRBJ2-7; D is uncertain. V was pared by 3 bases and J by 2 bases, with 11 bases between. Germline V lookup: CDR1 SGHNT, CDR2 YENEEA. The CDR3 is 14 amino acids. The CDR3 is CASSFDPRAYEQYF. CDR3 bases: TGTGCCAGCAGCTTTGACCCACGGGCCTACGAGCAGTACTTC.

The chain couples TRBV11-1 to TRBJ2-3, with 9 bases fitting TRBD1. Looked up from germline, CDR1 is SGHAT and CDR2 is FQDESV (reference sequence). The trim removed 4 bases at V and 4 bases at J, leaving 6 bases unmatched. The CDR3 sequence is 15 residues long. The CDR3 loop is CASSSGTGLPDTQYF. The CDR3 region has the DNA TGTGCCAGCAGCTCCGGGACAGGGCTGCCAGATACGCAGTATTTT.

The V gene is TRBV2, the J gene TRBJ1-2; D is possibly TRBD1 (6 bases). V lost 7 bases and J 7 bases, leaving 16 bases between the germline ends. Germline-derived CDR1 and CDR2 are SNHLY and FYNNEI. The CDR3 is 13 amino acids. The CDR3 bases are TGTGCCAGCACCCAAGAGGGGGTCCCTGGCTACACCTTC. Translation gives CASTQEGVPGYTF.

The V and J genes are TRBV5-4 and TRBJ2-5, with 9 bases identical to TRBD2. Germline CDR1 and CDR2: SGHNT and YYREEE (reference sequence). The V segment lost 0 bases and the J segment 4 bases; nucleotides outside the gene matches: 1. The CDR3 covers 14 residues. Written as DNA, the CDR3 is TGTGCCAGCAGCTTGGGGGGACTAGCAGAGACCCAGTACTTC. It codes for CASSLGGLAETQYF.

V is TRBV24-1 and J is TRBJ2-3; unclear D gene. CDR1 and CDR2 from the germline V gene are KGHDR and SFDVKD. Trimming cost V 4 bases and J 6 bases, with 19 bases left between them. The CDR3 runs 16 residues. The CDR3 region is CATSDPKAVAFDTQYF. The CDR3 nucleotides are TGTGCCACCAGTGACCCTAAGGCGGTAGCTTTCGATACGCAGTATTTT.

Here the CDR3 DNA reads TGTGCCAGTGCCCCTACGGGACTAGCGGGAGAGGGGCTCGGGACCCAGTACTTC. It codes for CASAPTGLAGEGLGTQYF. The chain carries TRBV19 and TRBJ2-5; 14 bases match TRBD2. This CDR3 is 18 amino acids long. Germline CDR1 is LNHDA and CDR2 is SQIVND (reference sequence). V lost 8 bases, J lost 7 bases, and 18 bases stayed unmatched.

The chain combines TRBV6-2 or TRBV6-3 with TRBJ1-2, with 11 bases fitting TRBD1. J lost 7 bases, V lost 6 bases, and 4 bases had no gene match. Germline CDR1 reads MNHEY; CDR2 reads SVGEGT. The CDR3 extends over 13 amino acids. Written as DNA, the CDR3 is TGTGCCAGCAGCCGGACAGGGGGCGCTGGCTACACCTTC. It yields the protein CASSRTGGAGYTF.

The genes are TRBV19 and TRBJ1-2; D remains unclear. Germline CDR1 is LNHDA and CDR2 is SQIVND (reference sequence). V was cut by 6 bases and J by 7 bases, with 18 bases left in between. The CDR3 sequence is 14 residues long. As DNA, the CDR3 is TGTGCCAGTAGCAGCGGGCGGGGTGTGGGTGGCTACACCTTC. Translation: CASSSGRGVGGYTF. Drawing the rest from reference TRBV19 and TRBJ1-2, the complete variable domain is DGGITQSPKYLFRKEGQNVTLSCEQNLNHDAMYWYRQDPGQGLRLIYYSQIVNDFQKGDIAEGYSVSREKKESFPLTVTSAQKNPTAFYLCASSSGRGVGGYTFGSGTRLTVV.

The CDR3 DNA reads as TGTGCCGCAGGCTTTCTGATGAACACTGAAGCTTTCTTT. It codes for CAAGFLMNTEAFF. The chain uses TRBV7-9 and TRBJ1-1; D call uncertain. The V end lost 11 bases, the J end lost 0 bases, and 13 bases lay between the germline ends. CDR1 SEHNR and CDR2 FQNEAQ come from the germline V gene (reference sequence). The CDR3 consists of 13 residues.

The CDR3 coding sequence is TGTGCCAGCAGTGACCCCACAGCCACAGGGCAGCCCCAGCATTTT. Encoded protein: CASSDPTATGQPQHF. The chain links TRBV6-1 to TRBJ1-5; possibly TRBD1 for D (6 bases). With 3 bases removed from V and 7 bases from J, the gap between germline ends came to 16 bases. This CDR3 has 15 amino acids. The germline gives CDR1 MNHNS, CDR2 SASEGT.

The chain employs TRBV20-1 and TRBJ2-4; the D gene is possibly TRBD1 (5 bases). Germline V gene sequence: CDR1 DFQATT, CDR2 SNEGSKA (reference sequence). V gave up 3 bases and J gave up 0 bases, with 12 bases separating them. The CDR3 loop spans 15 amino acids. The CDR3 protein is CSASDSQLAKNIQYF. CDR3 DNA sequence: TGCAGTGCTAGTGACAGTCAATTAGCCAAAAACATTCAGTACTTC.

This sequence joins TRBV9 and TRBJ1-4; the D gene is possibly TRBD1 (5 bases). There are 14 residues in the CDR3. CDR1 and CDR2 (germline): SGDLS, YYNGEE. V was cut by 2 bases and J by 8 bases, with 13 bases left in between. CDR3 loop: CASSVAGVTEKLFF. In nucleotides, the CDR3 is TGTGCCAGCAGCGTGGCGGGGGTAACCGAAAAACTGTTTTTT.

The chain has TRBV19 and TRBJ2-6; the D gene is possibly TRBD1 (5 bases). Deletions cut 10 bases from V and 0 bases from J, with 16 bases between. This CDR3 region has 16 residues. Germline V lookup: CDR1 LNHDA, CDR2 SQIVND (reference sequence). This CDR3 is CATGAGHFSGANVLTF. CDR3 bases: TGTGCCACCGGTGCAGGGCACTTCTCTGGGGCCAACGTCCTGACTTTC.

The V and J genes are TRBV7-2 and TRBJ2-3; 8 bases fit TRBD1. The CDR3 covers 14 residues. Germline assignment: CDR1 SGHTA and CDR2 FQGNSA. Losses at the gene ends were 3 bases for V and 5 bases for J; bases not matched to a gene: 4. CDR3 sequence (DNA): TGTGCCAGCAGCTTGCGGACAGGGTTAGATACGCAGTATTTT. This gives the protein CASSLRTGLDTQYF. Combining the CDR3 with reference TRBV7-2 and TRBJ2-3 gives the whole variable domain GAGVSQSPSNKVTEKGKDVELRCDPISGHTALYWYRQSLGQGLEFLIYFQGNSAPDKSGLPSDRFSAERTGGSVSTLTIQRTQQEDSAVYLCASSLRTGLDTQYFGPGTRLTVL.

The V gene is TRBV18, the J gene TRBJ2-2, with TRBD2 matching 14 bases. From germline, CDR1 is KGHSH and CDR2 LQKENI. The CDR3 length is 16 residues. V lost 3 bases to trimming and J lost 8 bases; unmatched junction nucleotides: 5. The DNA for the CDR3 is TGTGCCAGCTCACCGACGGGACTAGCGGGAGCTGGGGAGCTGTTTTTT. This gives the protein CASSPTGLAGAGELFF.

The chain links TRBV19 to TRBJ2-7; D unclear. The CDR3 runs to 13 residues. The V gene lost 2 bases and the J gene lost 0 bases, with 5 bases spanning the gap. Germline CDR1 is LNHDA and CDR2 is SQIVND (reference sequence). This chain's CDR3 is CASSINLSYEQYF. CDR3 bases: TGTGCCAGTAGTATAAATCTCTCCTACGAGCAGTACTTC.

The chain couples TRBV5-1 to TRBJ2-7; 10 bases are shared with TRBD2. Germline CDR1 and CDR2: SGHRS and YFSETQ. With V trimmed by 3 bases and J by 2 bases, 5 bases remained unmatched. CDR3 length equals 15 residues. The CDR3 here is CASSSGTSDAYEQYF. As DNA, the CDR3 is TGCGCCAGCAGCTCCGGGACTAGCGACGCCTACGAGCAGTACTTC.

The chain is built from TRBV10-3 and TRBJ1-3; D gene unclear. This CDR3 has 14 amino acids. Per germline, CDR1 ENHRY and CDR2 SYGVKD. Trimming took off 8 bases at V and 0 bases at J, with 11 bases between the two ends. In DNA, the CDR3 is TGTGCCATCTCAGTTTCCCTCTCTGGAAACACCATATATTTT. Amino acids: CAISVSLSGNTIYF.

The V gene is TRBV28, the J gene TRBJ2-3, with D possibly TRBD2 on 5 matching bases. V was trimmed by 5 bases and J by 1 base, leaving 10 bases between them. Germline assignment: CDR1 MDHEN and CDR2 SYDVKM. The CDR3 contains 14 residues. DNA of the CDR3: TGTGCCAGCAGTCCGTCCGGGGGCACAGATACGCAGTATTTT. Translation: CASSPSGGTDTQYF. Variable domain in full (rest from reference TRBV28 and TRBJ2-3): DVKVTQSSRYLVKRTGEKVFLECVQDMDHENMFWYRQDPGLGLRLIYFSYDVKMKEKGDIPEGYSVSREKKERFSLILESASTNQTSMYLCASSPSGGTDTQYFGPGTRLTVL.

This clone was found a few times. The gene calls are TRBV9 and TRBJ2-4; D is perhaps TRBD1 (5 bases). There are 15 residues in the CDR3. The V end was cut by 3 bases, the J end by 1 base, with 11 bases between. Germline V CDR1 and CDR2: SGDLS, YYNGEE. The CDR3 nucleotides are TGTGCCAGCAGCGGACCCCAGGGCGCCAAAAACATTCAGTACTTC. Residues: CASSGPQGAKNIQYF.

The chain links TRBV12-2 to TRBJ1-1. TRBV12-2 is a pseudogene locus. The CDR3 totals 12 residues. The CDR3 reads CASRFGYTEAFF. CDR3 DNA sequence: TGTGCAAGTCGCTTCGGGTACACTGAAGCTTTCTTT.

The chain links TRBV6-6 to TRBJ1-4; TRBD1 matches 9 bases. V lost 6 bases and J lost 8; bases outside the gene matches: 10. Germline CDR1 MNHNY, CDR2 SVGAGI (reference sequence). CDR3 length: 15 amino acids. DNA for the CDR3: TGTGCCAGCAGCCTAGCCGGGACAGGGAAAGAAAAACTGTTTTTT. Translating it yields CASSLAGTGKEKLFF.